This T cell receptor (beta chain) was obtained from a study of metastatic and nonmetastatic thyroid tumors. Study summary: Malignant thyroid and benign thyroid patients provided blood and tumor or nodule tissue whose repertoires were compared. Study outcomes and limitations: Reportedly, malignant thyroid tumors had significantly higher TCR beta diversity than benign nodules, in blood and tumor.

Germline CDR1 GTSNPN, CDR2 SVGIG (reference sequence). Trimming removed 3 bases from V and 7 bases from J; junction bases left unmatched: 18. The CDR3 spans 18 residues. TCRdb re-clonotyped the PCR reads via MiXCR. The data hold roughly 32,000 clones, with roughly 6.8% observed a single time. Of note for this clone: Its antigen is as yet unknown.

Ahead of thyroid surgery, no patient had received treatment of any kind. Specimen: blood. This sequence originates from a female donor with papillary thyroid cancer or a benign thyroid nodule (not recorded which). Some clones in this sample may be carry-over from other donors' samples. The chain links TRBV30 to TRBJ2-7, with 13 bases aligning to TRBD2. The CDR3 bases are TGTGCCTGGAGACCCAAGACTAGCGGGAGGTCCCCCCTATGGGAGCAGTACTTC. Its protein product is CAWRPKTSGRSPLWEQYF.